Listed below are T cell receptor beta chains from one sample, sequenced in a study of T-cell reconstitution after alpha-beta-depleted transplantation in children. TCRdb redid the calling of the PCR reads with MiXCR, one entry per CDR3 protein. The sample has 750,000 to 950,000 distinct CDR3 sequences, roughly 15% seen once. The sequenced sample was PBMCs, mostly from graft donor cells, obtained 360 days after TCRalphabeta/CD19-depleted stem cell transplant. These receptors were obtained from a male patient younger than 18 who had a stem cell transplant for acute lymphoblastic leukemia, so the T cells may come from the graft donor. The CDR3 runs from the conserved cysteine through the conserved F or W. The order of the fields is clone size, J gene, V gene, D gene, CDR3 DNA, CDR3 protein. D genes are given only for firm matches. Clone size appears in some rows only: once, few, many, or a class for an expanded clone.

many | TRBJ2-1 | TRBV3-1 | TRBD1 | TGTGCCAGCAGCCAAGTGTGGAAGACAGGGTACTACAATGAGCAGTTCTTC | CASSQVWKTGYYNEQFF
NA | TRBJ2-1 | TRBV6-1 | TRBD2 | TGTGCCAGCAGAGGACTAGCGGAGGAGTTCCGGTTCTTC | CASRGLAEEFRFF
few | TRBJ2-1 | TRBV28 | NA | TGTGCCAGCAGTTCCGACCGTCGCATGCAGTTCTTC | CASSSDRRMQFF
few | TRBJ2-2 | TRBV7-2 | TRBD2 | TGTGCCAGCAGATCGAGCGGGAGGGGAACCGGGGAGCTGTTTTTT | CASRSSGRGTGELFF
few | TRBJ2-3 | TRBV21-1 | NA | TGTGCCAGCAGCAGCCCCCCGGGACTAGCGGGAGAAGATACGCAGTATTTT | CASSSPPGLAGEDTQYF
NA | TRBJ2-3 | TRBV24-1 | TRBD2 | TGTGCCACCAGTGTCCCGGGACTACCCGCAGATACGCAGTATTTT | CATSVPGLPADTQYF
few | TRBJ2-7 | TRBV20-1 | NA | TGCAGTGCTAGGTCTGCAGGCTTCGAGCAGTACTTC | CSARSAGFEQYF
few | TRBJ2-1 | TRBV7-8 | TRBD2 | TGTGCCAGCGCAAGAGGGCTAGCGGGAGGGTCTAGATACAATGAGCAGTTCTTC | CASARGLAGGSRYNEQFF
few | TRBJ2-3 | TRBV4-1 | TRBD2 | TGCGCCAGCAGCCAGGCCTGGTTAGCGGGAGCGGATACGCAGTATTTT | CASSQAWLAGADTQYF
few | TRBJ2-1 | TRBV30 | NA | TGTGCCTGGAGTGGGCGGTGGAGCACCTACAATGAGCAGTTCTTC | CAWSGRWSTYNEQFF
few | TRBJ2-1 | TRBV7-6 | TRBD2 | TGTGCCAGCAGCTCGGGGGGGCTAGCGCCGAATGAGCAGTTCTTC | CASSSGGLAPNEQFF
NA | TRBJ2-7 | TRBV10-1 | TRBD1 | TGCGCCAGCAGTGACATGGACAGGGTGGACGAGCAGTACTTC | CASSDMDRVDEQYF
few | TRBJ2-1 | TRBV27 | TRBD1 | TGTGCCAGCAGTTTACGGACAGGGAGCGATGAGCAGTTCTTC | CASSLRTGSDEQFF
few | TRBJ2-3 | TRBV7-2 | NA | TGTGCCAGCAGCCCGGCCGACTACCGAGATACGCAGTATTTT | CASSPADYRDTQYF
NA | TRBJ2-1 | TRBV5-1 | TRBD2 | TGCGCCAGTAGGACTAGCGGATACTACAATGAGCAGTTCTTC | CASRTSGYYNEQFF
NA | TRBJ2-7 | TRBV9 | NA | TGTGCCAGCAGCGATCCAGGCTTACCCTACTCCTACGAGCAGTACTTC | CASSDPGLPYSYEQYF
NA | TRBJ2-7 | TRBV4-1 | TRBD2 | TGCGCCAGCAGCCAAGCACCGAGCGGGACCTCCTACGAGCAGTACTTC | CASSQAPSGTSYEQYF